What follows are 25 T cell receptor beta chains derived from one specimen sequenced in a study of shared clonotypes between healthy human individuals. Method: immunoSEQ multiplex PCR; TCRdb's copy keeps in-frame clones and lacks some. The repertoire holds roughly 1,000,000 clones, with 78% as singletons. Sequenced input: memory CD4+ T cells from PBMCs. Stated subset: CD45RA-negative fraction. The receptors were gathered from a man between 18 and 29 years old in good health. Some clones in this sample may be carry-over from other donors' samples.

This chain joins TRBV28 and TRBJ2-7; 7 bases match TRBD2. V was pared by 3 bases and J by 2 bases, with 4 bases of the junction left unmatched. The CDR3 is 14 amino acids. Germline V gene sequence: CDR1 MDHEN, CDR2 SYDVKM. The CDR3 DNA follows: TGTGCCAGCAGTTTGGTGGGGGGGGCCTACGAGCAGTACTTC. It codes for CASSLVGGAYEQYF.

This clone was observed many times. The CDR3 spells CASSTDQSTDTQYF. CDR3 DNA: TGCGCCAGCAGCACGGACCAAAGCACAGATACGCAGTATTTT. The chain has TRBV5-1 and TRBJ2-3; no clear D. Trimming stripped 4 bases from V and 0 bases from J, with 9 bases between. The CDR3 totals 14 residues. Germline V gene sequence: CDR1 SGHRS, CDR2 YFSETQ.

The CDR3 nucleotides read TGTGCCAGCAGCGTAGCGGGAGGGGGCGGGAGAGAGACCCAGTACTTC. This sequence encodes CASSVAGGGGRETQYF. The chain employs TRBV9 and TRBJ2-5, with D perhaps TRBD2 (8 bases). Per the germline V gene, CDR1 is SGDLS and CDR2 is YYNGEE. This CDR3 has 16 amino acids. The V end was cut by 0 bases, the J end by 4 bases, with 16 bases between.

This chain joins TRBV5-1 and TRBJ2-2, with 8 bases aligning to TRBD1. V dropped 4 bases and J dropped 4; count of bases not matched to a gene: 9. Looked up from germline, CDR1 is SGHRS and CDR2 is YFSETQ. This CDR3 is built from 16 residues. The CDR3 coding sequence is TGCGCCAGCAGCGCCACAGGGGGGCCGAGCACCGGGGAGCTGTTTTTT. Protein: CASSATGGPSTGELFF.

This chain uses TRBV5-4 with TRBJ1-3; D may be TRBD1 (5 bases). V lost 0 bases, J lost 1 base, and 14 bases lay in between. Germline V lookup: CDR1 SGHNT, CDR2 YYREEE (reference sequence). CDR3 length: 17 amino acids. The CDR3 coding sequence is TGTGCCAGCAGCTTGGTAGGGACGGTACCATCTGGAAACACCATATATTTT. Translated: CASSLVGTVPSGNTIYF.

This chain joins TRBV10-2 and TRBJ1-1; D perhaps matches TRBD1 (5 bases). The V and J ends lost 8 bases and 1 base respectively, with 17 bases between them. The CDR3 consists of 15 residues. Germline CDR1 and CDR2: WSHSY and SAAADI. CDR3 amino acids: CASLVEGFKNTEAFF. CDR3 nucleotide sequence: TGCGCCAGCTTGGTGGAGGGGTTCAAGAACACTGAAGCTTTCTTT.

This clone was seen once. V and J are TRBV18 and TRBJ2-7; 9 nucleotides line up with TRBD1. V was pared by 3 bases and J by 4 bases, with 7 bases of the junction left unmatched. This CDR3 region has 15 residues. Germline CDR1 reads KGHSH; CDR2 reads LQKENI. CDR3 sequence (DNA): TGTGCCAGCTCACCCGACAGGGGGGGAGGGTACGAGCAGTACTTC. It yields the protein CASSPDRGGGYEQYF.

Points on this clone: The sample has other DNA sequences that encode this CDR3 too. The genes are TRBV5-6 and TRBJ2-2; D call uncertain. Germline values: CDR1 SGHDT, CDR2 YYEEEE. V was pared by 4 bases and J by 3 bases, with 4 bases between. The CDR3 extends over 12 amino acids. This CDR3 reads CASSLDTGELFF. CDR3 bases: TGTGCCAGCAGCCTAGACACCGGGGAGCTGTTTTTT.

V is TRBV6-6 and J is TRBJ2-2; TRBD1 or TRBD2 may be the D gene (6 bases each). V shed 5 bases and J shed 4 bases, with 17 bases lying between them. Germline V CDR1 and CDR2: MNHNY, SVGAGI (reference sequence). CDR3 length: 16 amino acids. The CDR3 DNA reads TGTGCCAGCAGTACACGAGGGAAGGGGGGCACCGGGGAGCTGTTTTTT. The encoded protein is CASSTRGKGGTGELFF.

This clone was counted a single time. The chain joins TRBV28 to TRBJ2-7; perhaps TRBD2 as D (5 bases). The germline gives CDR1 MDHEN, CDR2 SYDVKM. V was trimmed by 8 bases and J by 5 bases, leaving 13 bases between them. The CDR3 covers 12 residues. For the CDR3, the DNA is TGTGCCAGCCAACTAGAGACGGACGAGCAGTACTTC. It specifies CASQLETDEQYF.

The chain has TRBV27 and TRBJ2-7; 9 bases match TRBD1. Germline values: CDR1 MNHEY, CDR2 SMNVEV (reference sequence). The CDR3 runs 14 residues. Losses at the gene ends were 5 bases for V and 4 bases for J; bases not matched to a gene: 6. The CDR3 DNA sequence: TGTGCCAGCAGTCCCGGGACAGGGTATTACGAGCAGTACTTC. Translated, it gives CASSPGTGYYEQYF.

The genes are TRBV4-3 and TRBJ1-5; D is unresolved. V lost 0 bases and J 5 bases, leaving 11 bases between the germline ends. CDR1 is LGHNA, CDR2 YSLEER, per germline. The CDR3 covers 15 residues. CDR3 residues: CASSQDNRGDQPQHF. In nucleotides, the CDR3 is TGCGCCAGCAGCCAAGATAACCGGGGTGATCAGCCCCAGCATTTT.

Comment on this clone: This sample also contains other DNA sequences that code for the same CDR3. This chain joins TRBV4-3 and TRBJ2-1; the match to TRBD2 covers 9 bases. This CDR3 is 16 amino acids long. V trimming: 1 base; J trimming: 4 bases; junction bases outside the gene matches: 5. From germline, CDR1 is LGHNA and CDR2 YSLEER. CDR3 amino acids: CASSQGGLAGYNEQFF. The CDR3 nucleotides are TGCGCCAGCAGCCAAGGCGGGCTAGCGGGATACAATGAGCAGTTCTTC.

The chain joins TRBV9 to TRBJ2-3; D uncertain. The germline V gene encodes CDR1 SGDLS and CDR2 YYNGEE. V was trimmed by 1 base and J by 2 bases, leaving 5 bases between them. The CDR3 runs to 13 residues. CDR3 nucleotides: TGTGCCAGCAGCGTATGGACCACAGATACGCAGTATTTT. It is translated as CASSVWTTDTQYF. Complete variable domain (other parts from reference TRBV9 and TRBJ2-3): DSGVTQTPKHLITATGQRVTLRCSPRSGDLSVYWYQQSLDQGLQFLIQYYNGEERAKGNILERFSAQQFPDLHSELNLSSLELGDSALYFCASSVWTTDTQYFGPGTRLTVL.

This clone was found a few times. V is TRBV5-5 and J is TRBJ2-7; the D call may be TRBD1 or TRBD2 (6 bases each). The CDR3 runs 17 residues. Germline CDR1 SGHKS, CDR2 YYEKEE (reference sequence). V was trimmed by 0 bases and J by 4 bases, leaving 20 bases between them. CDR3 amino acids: CASSLAVGGREGYEQYF. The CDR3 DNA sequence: TGTGCCAGCAGCTTGGCCGTGGGGGGCCGAGAGGGGTACGAGCAGTACTTC.

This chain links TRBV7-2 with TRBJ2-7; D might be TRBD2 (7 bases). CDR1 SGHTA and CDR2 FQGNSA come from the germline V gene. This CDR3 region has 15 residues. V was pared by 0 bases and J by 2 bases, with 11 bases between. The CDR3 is CASSLAGGPAYEQYF. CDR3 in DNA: TGTGCCAGCAGCTTAGCGGGGGGGCCAGCCTACGAGCAGTACTTC.

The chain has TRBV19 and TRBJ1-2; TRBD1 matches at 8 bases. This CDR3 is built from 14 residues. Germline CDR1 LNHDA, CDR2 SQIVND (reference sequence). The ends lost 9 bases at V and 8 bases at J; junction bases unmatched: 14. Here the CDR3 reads CASQRQDRVAGYTF. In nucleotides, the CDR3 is TGTGCCAGCCAGAGGCAGGACAGGGTGGCCGGCTACACCTTC.

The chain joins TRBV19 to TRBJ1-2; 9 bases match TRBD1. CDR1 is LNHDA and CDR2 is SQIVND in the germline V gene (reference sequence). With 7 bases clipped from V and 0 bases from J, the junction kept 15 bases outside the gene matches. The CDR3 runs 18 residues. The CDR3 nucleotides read TGTGCCAGTAACTCCTTCACGGGACAGGGAACCTCTAACTATGGCTACACCTTC. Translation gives CASNSFTGQGTSNYGYTF.

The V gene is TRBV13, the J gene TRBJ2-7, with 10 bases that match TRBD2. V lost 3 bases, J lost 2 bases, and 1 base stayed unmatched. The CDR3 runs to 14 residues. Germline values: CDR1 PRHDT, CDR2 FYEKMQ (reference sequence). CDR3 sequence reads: CASSFSGGTYEQYF. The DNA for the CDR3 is TGTGCCAGCAGCTTTAGCGGGGGGACCTACGAGCAGTACTTC.

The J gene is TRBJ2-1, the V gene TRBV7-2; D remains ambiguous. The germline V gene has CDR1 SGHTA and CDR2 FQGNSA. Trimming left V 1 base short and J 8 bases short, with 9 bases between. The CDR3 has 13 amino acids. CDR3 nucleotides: TGTGCCAGCAGCTTAGGACAAAGGGATGAGCAGTTCTTC. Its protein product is CASSLGQRDEQFF.

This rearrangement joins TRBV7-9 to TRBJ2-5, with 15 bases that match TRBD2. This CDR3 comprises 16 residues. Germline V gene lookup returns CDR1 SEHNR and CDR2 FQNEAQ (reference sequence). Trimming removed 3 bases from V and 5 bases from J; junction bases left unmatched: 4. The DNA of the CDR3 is TGTGCCAGCAGCTTCACAGGACTAGCGGGAGGGGAGACCCAGTACTTC. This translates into CASSFTGLAGGETQYF. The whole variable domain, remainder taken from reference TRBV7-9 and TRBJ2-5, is DTGVSQNPRHKITKRGQNVTFRCDPISEHNRLYWYRQTLGQGPEFLTYFQNEAQLEKSRLLSDRFSAERPKGSFSTLEIQRTEQGDSAMYLCASSFTGLAGGETQYFGPGTRLLVL.

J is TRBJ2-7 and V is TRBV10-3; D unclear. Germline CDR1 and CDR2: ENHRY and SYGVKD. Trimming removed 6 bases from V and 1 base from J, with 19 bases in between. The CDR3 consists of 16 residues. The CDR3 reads CAIRKDVTAVSYEQYF. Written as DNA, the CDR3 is TGTGCCATCAGAAAAGACGTTACCGCGGTTTCCTACGAGCAGTACTTC.

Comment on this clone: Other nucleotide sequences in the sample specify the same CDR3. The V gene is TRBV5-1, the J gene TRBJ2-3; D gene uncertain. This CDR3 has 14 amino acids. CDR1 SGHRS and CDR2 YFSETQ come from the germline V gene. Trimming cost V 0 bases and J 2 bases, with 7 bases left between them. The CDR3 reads CASSLEGYTDTQYF. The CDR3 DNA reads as TGCGCCAGCAGCTTGGAGGGCTACACAGATACGCAGTATTTT.

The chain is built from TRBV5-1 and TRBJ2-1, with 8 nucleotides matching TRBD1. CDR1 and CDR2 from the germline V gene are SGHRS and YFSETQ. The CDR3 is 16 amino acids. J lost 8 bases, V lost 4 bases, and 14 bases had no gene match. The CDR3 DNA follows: TGCGCCAGCAGCCGAACGACAGGGGATTTAGGCGATGAGCAGTTCTTC. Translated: CASSRTTGDLGDEQFF.

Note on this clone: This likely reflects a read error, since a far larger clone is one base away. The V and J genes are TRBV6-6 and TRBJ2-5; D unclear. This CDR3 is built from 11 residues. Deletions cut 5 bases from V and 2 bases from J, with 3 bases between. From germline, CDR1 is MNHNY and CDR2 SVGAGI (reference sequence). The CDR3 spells CASSLQETQYF. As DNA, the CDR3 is TGTGCCAGCAGTCTACAAGAGACCCAGTACTTC.